The TCR beta chain described here comes from a study of blood T cells in healthy people across ages. General observations from the study: The percentage of naive T cells correlated strongly with TCR beta diversity. In long-lived donors, naive CD4+ cell counts and diversity exceeded those of aged donors.

Alongside a J-beta primer mix, a sample-barcoded 5' primer served in a second PCR lasting about 7 to 11 cycles. TCRdb processed the 5' RACE reads anew with MiXCR; each CDR3 protein has one entry. The sample includes roughly 1,800,000 distinct CDR3 sequences, 40% to 55% of them seen just once. This CDR3 spans 15 amino acids. The junction had 4 bases not matched to a gene; V was cut back by 3 bases and J by 4 bases. Looked up from germline, CDR1 is DFQATT and CDR2 is SNEGSKA (reference sequence). Total RNA amounts of at least 6 micrograms were extracted per sample. A remark on this clonotype: Antigen unknown.

The gene calls are TRBV20-1 and TRBJ1-6, with TRBD1 matching over 9 bases. The clonotype was recovered from a woman in her thirties or forties in good health. The source material was blood. The CDR3 reads CSASPGTGYNSPLHF. The CDR3 DNA reads TGCAGTGCTAGCCCCGGGACAGGGTATAATTCACCCCTCCACTTT.